What follows are 3 T cell receptor beta chains derived from one specimen sequenced in a study of T cell repertoires in cytomegalovirus infection. TCRdb fed the reads into MiXCR, producing one record per CDR3 protein. The data contain around 490,000 distinct CDR3 sequences, less than 30% of them singletons. Material for sequencing was PBMCs. Receptors originate from a human donor in good health (CMV status not recorded). Some clones in this sample may be carry-over from other donors' samples.

This clonotype was recorded many times. V and J are TRBV6-1 and TRBJ1-2, with D uncertain. Trimming cost V 4 bases and J 4 bases, with 13 bases left between them. Germline V gene lookup returns CDR1 MNHNS and CDR2 SASEGT. The CDR3 loop spans 14 amino acids. The CDR3 bases are TGTGCCAGCAGTGGGACTGCGGAGATCTATGGCTACACCTTC. It codes for CASSGTAEIYGYTF.

This chain links TRBV28 with TRBJ2-5; the match to TRBD1 covers 7 bases. Germline CDR1 MDHEN, CDR2 SYDVKM. The CDR3 length is 16 residues. The V and J ends lost 1 base and 1 base, in that order; junction bases with no gene match: 6. CDR3 sequence: CASSLSDRDSQETQYF. The CDR3 coding sequence is TGTGCCAGCAGTTTATCGGACCGGGACAGCCAAGAGACCCAGTACTTC.

The V and J genes are TRBV5-4 and TRBJ2-7; 8 nucleotides align to TRBD1. The germline V gene encodes CDR1 SGHNT and CDR2 YYREEE (reference sequence). Trimming cost V 0 bases and J 7 bases; bases outside gene matches: 15. This CDR3 region has 17 residues. The CDR3 loop reads CASSLEAAGQVFSEQYV. DNA of the CDR3: TGTGCCAGCAGCTTGGAAGCTGCGGGACAGGTTTTTTCGGAGCAGTACGTC.